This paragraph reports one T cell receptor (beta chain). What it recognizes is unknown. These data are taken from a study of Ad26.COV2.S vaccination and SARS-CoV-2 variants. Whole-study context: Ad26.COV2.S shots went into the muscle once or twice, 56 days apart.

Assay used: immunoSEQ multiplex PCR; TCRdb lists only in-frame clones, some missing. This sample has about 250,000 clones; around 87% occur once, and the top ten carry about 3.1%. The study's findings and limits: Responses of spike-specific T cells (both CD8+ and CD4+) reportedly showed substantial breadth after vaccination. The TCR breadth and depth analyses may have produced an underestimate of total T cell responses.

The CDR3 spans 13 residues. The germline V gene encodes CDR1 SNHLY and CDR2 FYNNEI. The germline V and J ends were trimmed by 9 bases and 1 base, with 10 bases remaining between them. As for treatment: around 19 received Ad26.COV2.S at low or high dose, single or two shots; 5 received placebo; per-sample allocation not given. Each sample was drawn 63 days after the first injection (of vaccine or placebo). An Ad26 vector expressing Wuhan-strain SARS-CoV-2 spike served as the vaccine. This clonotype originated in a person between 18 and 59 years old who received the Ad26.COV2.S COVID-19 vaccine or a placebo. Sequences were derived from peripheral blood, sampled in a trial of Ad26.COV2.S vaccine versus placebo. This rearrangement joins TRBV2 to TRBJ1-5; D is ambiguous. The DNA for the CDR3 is TGTGCCAGTCGCAGCAACAGCAATCAGCCCCAGCATTTT. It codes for CASRSNSNQPQHF.